These T cell receptor beta chains were read from a single sample in a study of blood T cell repertoires in COVID-19. Sequencing used immunoSEQ multiplex PCR; TCRdb keeps in-frame clones, though not all of them. The table shows roughly 410,000 clones, with 89% occurring only once. Source material: peripheral blood. These receptors were obtained from a man between 40 and 49 years old with acute or convalescent COVID-19. Each CDR3 is given with its conserved first and last residue. The D gene is left open where the match is weak. Only part of the rows carry a size: once, few, many, or a class if the clone is expanded.

d_call: -; v_call: TRBV7-8; clone_size: -; j_call: TRBJ1-1; cdr3_aa: CASSLGVEGEAFF; cdr3_nt: TGTGCCAGCAGCTTAGGGGTGGAGGGTGAAGCTTTCTTT
d_call: -; v_call: TRBV27; clone_size: -; j_call: TRBJ2-4; cdr3_aa: CASSFSAKNIQYF; cdr3_nt: TGTGCCAGCAGTTTCAGTGCCAAAAACATTCAGTACTTC
d_call: -; v_call: TRBV7-2; clone_size: -; j_call: TRBJ1-2; cdr3_aa: CASSLGRLSGYTF; cdr3_nt: TGTGCCAGCAGCTTAGGCAGGTTGTCTGGCTACACCTTC
d_call: -; v_call: TRBV19; clone_size: -; j_call: TRBJ1-5; cdr3_aa: CASSIFLGGGDQPQHF; cdr3_nt: TGTGCCAGTAGTATTTTTTTAGGAGGAGGGGATCAGCCCCAGCATTTT
d_call: -; v_call: TRBV6-6; clone_size: once; j_call: TRBJ1-6; cdr3_aa: CASTLGQDNSPLHF; cdr3_nt: TGTGCCAGCACCCTGGGGCAGGATAATTCACCCCTCCACTTT
d_call: TRBD1; v_call: TRBV28; clone_size: few; j_call: TRBJ1-6; cdr3_aa: CASSPAAGTGVPISPPLHF; cdr3_nt: TGTGCCAGCAGTCCAGCCGCGGGGACAGGGGTCCCTATTAGCCCACCCCTCCACTTT
d_call: -; v_call: TRBV12-3/TRBV12-4; clone_size: -; j_call: TRBJ2-7; cdr3_aa: CASSLGHSYEQYF; cdr3_nt: TGTGCCAGCAGTTTGGGACACAGCTACGAGCAGTACTTC
d_call: TRBD2; v_call: TRBV28; clone_size: -; j_call: TRBJ2-2; cdr3_aa: CASSSLGREAADRELFF; cdr3_nt: TGTGCCAGCAGTTCTCTGGGCCGGGAGGCCGCCGACAGGGAGCTGTTTTTT
d_call: -; v_call: TRBV6-5; clone_size: -; j_call: TRBJ1-2; cdr3_aa: CASSLRQLYGYTF; cdr3_nt: TGTGCCAGCAGCTTGCGACAGCTCTATGGCTACACCTTC
d_call: -; v_call: TRBV6-2/TRBV6-3; clone_size: -; j_call: TRBJ2-7; cdr3_aa: CASSYSSVRERFYEQYF; cdr3_nt: TGTGCCAGCAGTTACAGTTCTGTACGGGAGAGGTTCTACGAGCAGTACTTC
d_call: TRBD1; v_call: TRBV5-4; clone_size: -; j_call: TRBJ1-4; cdr3_aa: CASSPRTGYEKLFF; cdr3_nt: TGTGCCAGCAGCCCCCGGACAGGGTATGAAAAACTGTTTTTT
d_call: -; v_call: TRBV7-3; clone_size: -; j_call: TRBJ2-1; cdr3_aa: CASSPDSAGFSEQFF; cdr3_nt: TGTGCCAGCAGCCCAGACTCTGCGGGATTTAGTGAGCAGTTCTTC
d_call: TRBD1; v_call: TRBV7-6; clone_size: -; j_call: TRBJ1-3; cdr3_aa: CASSLGTGASSGNTIYF; cdr3_nt: TGTGCCAGCAGCTTAGGTACAGGGGCCAGCTCTGGAAACACCATATATTTT
d_call: TRBD1; v_call: TRBV5-8; clone_size: -; j_call: TRBJ2-2; cdr3_aa: CASSLRDRDTGELFF; cdr3_nt: TGTGCCAGCAGCTTGAGGGACAGAGACACCGGGGAGCTGTTTTTT
d_call: -; v_call: TRBV7-9; clone_size: -; j_call: TRBJ1-4; cdr3_aa: CASSLGTGSVREKLFF; cdr3_nt: TGTGCCAGCAGCTTAGGTACAGGTAGTGTTCGGGAAAAACTGTTTTTT
d_call: -; v_call: TRBV7-2; clone_size: -; j_call: TRBJ2-5; cdr3_aa: CASSPQGETQYF; cdr3_nt: TGTGCCAGCAGCCCTCAGGGTGAGACCCAGTACTTC
d_call: TRBD1; v_call: TRBV15; clone_size: -; j_call: TRBJ2-7; cdr3_aa: CATSNRPGQGPDEQYF; cdr3_nt: TGTGCCACCAGCAACCGACCGGGACAGGGACCGGACGAGCAGTACTTC
d_call: -; v_call: TRBV18; clone_size: -; j_call: TRBJ2-2; cdr3_aa: CASSPSSGELFF; cdr3_nt: TGTGCCAGCTCACCTTCCTCCGGGGAGCTGTTTTTT
d_call: TRBD2; v_call: TRBV11-2; clone_size: -; j_call: TRBJ2-3; cdr3_aa: CASSLGTSDPTDTQYF; cdr3_nt: TGTGCCAGCAGCCTGGGGACTAGCGACCCCACAGATACGCAGTATTTT
d_call: -; v_call: TRBV5-4; clone_size: -; j_call: TRBJ2-1; cdr3_aa: CAYIYNEQFF; cdr3_nt: TGTGCCTACATATACAATGAGCAGTTCTTC
d_call: TRBD2; v_call: TRBV27; clone_size: -; j_call: TRBJ2-7; cdr3_aa: CASGTSGIPYEQYF; cdr3_nt: TGTGCCAGCGGGACTAGCGGGATCCCCTACGAGCAGTACTTC
d_call: -; v_call: TRBV10-2; clone_size: -; j_call: TRBJ2-2; cdr3_aa: CASDWGRTTGELFF; cdr3_nt: TGCGCCAGCGACTGGGGGAGGACTACCGGGGAGCTGTTTTTT
d_call: -; v_call: TRBV16; clone_size: -; j_call: TRBJ2-7; cdr3_aa: CASSPMAGAEEQYF; cdr3_nt: TGTGCCAGCAGCCCAATGGCGGGGGCTGAAGAGCAGTACTTC
d_call: -; v_call: TRBV7-3; clone_size: -; j_call: TRBJ1-6; cdr3_aa: CASSLANQQSYNSPLHF; cdr3_nt: TGTGCCAGCAGCTTAGCGAATCAACAGAGCTATAATTCACCCCTCCACTTT
d_call: -; v_call: TRBV6-5; clone_size: -; j_call: TRBJ1-6; cdr3_aa: CASMPRINSPLHF; cdr3_nt: TGTGCCAGCATGCCGAGAATTAATTCACCCCTCCACTTT
d_call: -; v_call: TRBV28; clone_size: -; j_call: TRBJ1-1; cdr3_aa: CASSYIMNTEAFF; cdr3_nt: TGTGCCAGCAGTTACATCATGAACACTGAAGCTTTCTTT
d_call: TRBD1; v_call: TRBV11-1; clone_size: -; j_call: TRBJ2-2; cdr3_aa: CASSWGDRGTGELFF; cdr3_nt: TGTGCCAGCAGCTGGGGGGACAGGGGGACCGGGGAGCTGTTTTTT
d_call: -; v_call: TRBV28; clone_size: few; j_call: TRBJ1-6; cdr3_aa: CASSYNLAGEGSPLHF; cdr3_nt: TGTGCCAGCAGTTATAATCTAGCAGGGGAAGGATCACCCCTCCACTTT
d_call: -; v_call: TRBV10-1; clone_size: once; j_call: TRBJ2-4; cdr3_aa: CASSESIRPTSGTPRRIQYF; cdr3_nt: TGCGCCAGCAGTGAGTCGATTCGACCGACGTCCGGGACACCACGGCGCATTCAGTACTTC
d_call: TRBD1; v_call: TRBV11-2; clone_size: -; j_call: TRBJ1-1; cdr3_aa: CASSLEGQGGTEAFF; cdr3_nt: TGTGCCAGCAGCTTAGAGGGACAGGGAGGCACTGAAGCTTTCTTT
d_call: TRBD2; v_call: TRBV6-6; clone_size: many; j_call: TRBJ2-1; cdr3_aa: CASSSSGLANEQFF; cdr3_nt: TGTGCCAGCAGTTCCAGCGGACTAGCAAATGAGCAGTTCTTC
d_call: TRBD2; v_call: TRBV7-3; clone_size: -; j_call: TRBJ2-2; cdr3_aa: CASSFGLAGAGELFF; cdr3_nt: TGTGCCAGCAGCTTCGGACTAGCGGGAGCCGGGGAGCTGTTTTTT
d_call: -; v_call: TRBV20-1; clone_size: once; j_call: TRBJ1-1; cdr3_aa: CMGHENTEAFF; cdr3_nt: TGCATGGGACACGAGAACACTGAAGCTTTCTTT
d_call: -; v_call: TRBV10-3; clone_size: -; j_call: TRBJ1-5; cdr3_aa: CAIQRTENQPQHF; cdr3_nt: TGTGCCATCCAGAGGACAGAGAATCAGCCCCAGCATTTT
d_call: -; v_call: TRBV10-2; clone_size: -; j_call: TRBJ2-5; cdr3_aa: CASGGGVGETQYF; cdr3_nt: TGCGCCAGCGGGGGGGGCGTAGGGGAGACCCAGTACTTC
d_call: TRBD2; v_call: TRBV7-7; clone_size: -; j_call: TRBJ2-3; cdr3_aa: CASSLTSGGTDTQYF; cdr3_nt: TGTGCTAGCAGCTTAACTAGCGGGGGCACAGATACGCAGTATTTT
d_call: -; v_call: TRBV18; clone_size: few; j_call: TRBJ2-7; cdr3_aa: CATSGGLYEQYF; cdr3_nt: TGTGCCACTTCCGGGGGGCTATACGAGCAGTACTTC
d_call: TRBD2; v_call: TRBV5-1; clone_size: -; j_call: TRBJ2-3; cdr3_aa: CASSLEGLAGGTDTQYF; cdr3_nt: TGCGCCAGCAGCTTGGAGGGACTAGCGGGAGGCACAGATACGCAGTATTTT
d_call: -; v_call: TRBV9; clone_size: -; j_call: TRBJ1-1; cdr3_aa: CASSPGRRQGNTEAFF; cdr3_nt: TGTGCCAGCAGCCCGGGGAGGCGTCAGGGGAACACTGAAGCTTTCTTT
d_call: TRBD1; v_call: TRBV12-3/TRBV12-4; clone_size: -; j_call: TRBJ1-2; cdr3_aa: CASSLDRGYGYTF; cdr3_nt: TGTGCCAGCAGTTTAGACAGGGGCTATGGCTACACCTTC
d_call: -; v_call: TRBV24-1; clone_size: -; j_call: TRBJ2-7; cdr3_aa: CATSDLNYEQYF; cdr3_nt: TGTGCCACCAGTGATTTGAATTATGAGCAGTACTTC
d_call: -; v_call: TRBV28; clone_size: -; j_call: TRBJ1-1; cdr3_aa: CASSFFSEAFF; cdr3_nt: TGTGCCAGCAGTTTTTTCTCTGAAGCTTTCTTT
d_call: -; v_call: TRBV30; clone_size: -; j_call: TRBJ1-2; cdr3_aa: CAWSGVQVYGYTF; cdr3_nt: TGTGCCTGGAGTGGTGTTCAGGTCTATGGCTACACCTTC
d_call: -; v_call: TRBV7-9; clone_size: -; j_call: TRBJ2-5; cdr3_aa: CASSLALGAHLFGETQYF; cdr3_nt: TGTGCCAGCAGCTTAGCGCTGGGAGCCCATCTTTTCGGAGAGACCCAGTACTTC
d_call: TRBD1; v_call: TRBV5-8; clone_size: -; j_call: TRBJ1-3; cdr3_aa: CASSFQGAIGNTIYF; cdr3_nt: TGTGCCAGCAGCTTTCAGGGGGCGATTGGAAACACCATATATTTT
d_call: -; v_call: TRBV19; clone_size: -; j_call: TRBJ1-1; cdr3_aa: CASTPLAGGVMDTEAFF; cdr3_nt: TGTGCCAGTACCCCCCTGGCGGGGGGCGTGATGGACACTGAAGCTTTCTTT
d_call: TRBD2; v_call: TRBV14; clone_size: once; j_call: TRBJ2-3; cdr3_aa: CASSPSGASDTQYF; cdr3_nt: TGTGCCAGCAGCCCGAGCGGGGCCTCAGATACGCAGTATTTT
d_call: -; v_call: TRBV19; clone_size: -; j_call: TRBJ1-2; cdr3_aa: CASSIAGTNYGYTF; cdr3_nt: TGTGCCAGTAGTATAGCCGGGACAAACTATGGCTACACCTTC
d_call: -; v_call: TRBV4-1; clone_size: -; j_call: TRBJ2-5; cdr3_aa: CASSQGRETVGETQYF; cdr3_nt: TGCGCCAGCAGCCAAGGAAGGGAGACGGTGGGCGAGACCCAGTACTTC
d_call: TRBD1; v_call: TRBV27; clone_size: -; j_call: TRBJ1-6; cdr3_aa: CASSLPGQGNSPLHF; cdr3_nt: TGTGCCAGCAGTTTACCCGGACAGGGGAATTCACCCCTCCACTTT
d_call: -; v_call: TRBV18; clone_size: -; j_call: TRBJ2-7; cdr3_aa: CASQPGESYEQYF; cdr3_nt: TGTGCCAGTCAACCCGGGGAATCCTACGAGCAGTACTTC